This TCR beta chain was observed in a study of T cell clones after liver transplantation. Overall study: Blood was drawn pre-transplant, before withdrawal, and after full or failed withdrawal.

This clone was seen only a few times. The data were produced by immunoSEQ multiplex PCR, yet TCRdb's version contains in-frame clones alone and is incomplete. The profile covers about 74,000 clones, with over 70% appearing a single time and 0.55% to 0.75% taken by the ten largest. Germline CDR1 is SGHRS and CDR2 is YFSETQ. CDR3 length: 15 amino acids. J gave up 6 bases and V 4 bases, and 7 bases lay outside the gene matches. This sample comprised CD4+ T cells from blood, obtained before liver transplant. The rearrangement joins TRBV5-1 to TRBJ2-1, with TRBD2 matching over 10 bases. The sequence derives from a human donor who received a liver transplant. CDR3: CASSPLAGVSNEQFF. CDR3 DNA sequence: TGCGCCAGCAGCCCCCTAGCGGGAGTCTCCAATGAGCAGTTCTTC.